These 32 T cell receptor beta chains originate from one sample sequenced in a study of blood T cells in healthy people across ages. Using a J-beta primer mix together with a sample-barcoded 5' primer, a second PCR was run for about 6 to 11 cycles. Using its own MiXCR run on the 5' RACE reads, TCRdb lists one record per CDR3 protein. The sample holds 1,500,000 or so distinct CDR3 sequences, approximately 42% seen once. Sequenced material: blood. These TCRs come from a woman younger than 35 in good health.

V is TRBV6-5 and J is TRBJ1-5; maybe TRBD1 (6 bases). CDR3 length: 16 residues. Germline V gene data show CDR1 as MNHEY and CDR2 as SVGAGI. V was shortened by 2 bases and J by 4 bases, with 15 bases between the two germline ends. CDR3 amino acids: CASSYRNREGNQPQHF. CDR3 DNA sequence: TGTGCCAGCAGTTACAGGAACAGGGAGGGTAATCAGCCCCAGCATTTT.

This clonotype was detected only a few times. The V gene is TRBV7-9, the J gene TRBJ2-1, with no clear D. With 5 bases removed from V and 0 bases from J, the gap between germline ends came to 11 bases. The CDR3 contains 15 residues. The germline gives CDR1 SEHNR, CDR2 FQNEAQ (reference sequence). In nucleotides, the CDR3 is TGTGCCAGCAGCCCCCGACGGTTCTCCTACAATGAGCAGTTCTTC. This gives the protein CASSPRRFSYNEQFF.

The chain has TRBV4-2 and TRBJ1-1; TRBD1 might be the D (6 bases). The V gene lost 0 bases and the J gene lost 10 bases, with 21 bases spanning the gap. Germline lookup yields CDR1 LGHNA and CDR2 YNFKEQ. CDR3 length equals 16 residues. The CDR3 DNA reads as TGTGCCAGCAGCCAAGATAACACAGGGATACGGGGTATAGCTTTCTTT. The encoded protein is CASSQDNTGIRGIAFF.

This clonotype has a handful of counts. V and J are TRBV12-3 or TRBV12-4 and TRBJ2-7; tentatively, D is TRBD1 or TRBD2 (6 bases each). Trimming pared 6 bases from V and 7 bases from J, leaving 19 bases between. This CDR3 has 14 residues. The CDR3, as DNA: TGTGCCAGCAGGGTCAATAGTAGGGGGGATGAGCAGTACTTC. This codes for CASRVNSRGDEQYF.

The genes are TRBV6-5 and TRBJ2-1; 12 positions agree with TRBD2. The CDR3 extends over 15 amino acids. V gave up 7 bases and J gave up 8 bases; unmatched junction bases: 9. Per germline, CDR1 MNHEY and CDR2 SVGAGI. Written as DNA, the CDR3 is TGTGCCAGCAAACCTCGACTAGCGGGAGTGCATGAGCAGTTCTTC. Its protein product is CASKPRLAGVHEQFF.

This clonotype occurred a few times. The gene calls are TRBV2 and TRBJ2-7; TRBD1 might be the D (5 bases). V lost 4 bases to trimming and J lost 0 bases, with 10 bases between them. The CDR3 totals 14 residues. Germline-derived CDR1 and CDR2 are SNHLY and FYNNEI. CDR3: CASSATGDSYEQYF. CDR3 DNA: TGTGCCAGCAGTGCAACAGGTGACTCCTACGAGCAGTACTTC.

The gene calls are TRBV24-1 and TRBJ2-1; 11 bases align to TRBD1. V gave up 3 bases and J gave up 1 base; unmatched junction bases: 7. The CDR3 has 18 amino acids. From germline, CDR1 is KGHDR and CDR2 SFDVKD. The CDR3: CATSDGQGASGSYNEQFF. In nucleotides, the CDR3 is TGTGCCACCAGTGATGGACAGGGGGCTAGTGGGTCCTACAATGAGCAGTTCTTC.

This chain links TRBV7-8 with TRBJ2-1; 8 bases line up with TRBD1. The DNA end is more similar to TRBJ2-7, so the J call may be wrong. The CDR3 has 18 amino acids. CDR1 is SGHVS and CDR2 is FQNEAQ in the germline V gene. CDR3 sequence reads: CASSLVVRGLSSYNEQYF. The CDR3 nucleotides are TGTGCCAGCAGCTTAGTGGTCAGGGGGCTGAGCTCCTACAATGAGCAGTACTTC.

The chain is built from TRBV20-1 and TRBJ1-2, with TRBD1 matching 8 bases. This CDR3 has 14 amino acids. Germline values: CDR1 DFQATT, CDR2 SNEGSKA (reference sequence). J was trimmed by 6 bases and V by 2 bases; bases with no gene match: 8. In DNA, the CDR3 is TGCAGTGCTAGACGGGGACAGGTCTTCAATGGCTACACCTTC. Amino acid sequence: CSARRGQVFNGYTF.

This rearrangement joins TRBV29-1 to TRBJ1-1, with D unclear. V gave up 6 bases and J gave up 5 bases, with 19 bases separating them. The CDR3 runs to 14 residues. Germline V CDR1 and CDR2: SQVTM, ANQGSEA. CDR3 DNA: TGCAGCGTCGCCCGGCGGGCGGCTCGGACTGAAGCTTTCTTT. Protein product: CSVARRAARTEAFF.

This sequence joins TRBV20-1 and TRBJ2-7, with TRBD1 identical over 9 bases. The CDR3 covers 14 residues. Germline V gives CDR1 DFQATT, CDR2 SNEGSKA (reference sequence). After removal of 6 bases from V and 2 bases from J, the junction contained 8 bases not matched to a gene. CDR3 coding DNA: TGCAGTGCAGCACAGGGGGCGGTCGCCTACGAGCAGTACTTC. Residues: CSAAQGAVAYEQYF.

V gene TRBV28 combines with J gene TRBJ2-2; D is uncertain. V was cut by 3 bases and J by 2 bases, with 10 bases left in between. Germline CDR1 is MDHEN and CDR2 is SYDVKM. CDR3 length: 15 amino acids. CDR3 sequence (DNA): TGTGCCAGCAGTTTTGACCAAAGCAACACCGGGGAGCTGTTTTTT. It translates to CASSFDQSNTGELFF.

The chain couples TRBV4-2 to TRBJ2-7, with a weak D call TRBD1 (6 bases). This CDR3 contains 14 residues. From germline, CDR1 is LGHNA and CDR2 YNFKEQ. With 0 bases removed from V and 4 bases from J, the gap between germline ends came to 10 bases. CDR3: CASSQDTGRYEQYF. The CDR3 DNA sequence: TGTGCCAGCAGCCAAGACACAGGGCGTTACGAGCAGTACTTC.

V gene TRBV7-2 combines with J gene TRBJ1-4, with a possible D match to TRBD1 (5 bases). Germline V gene data show CDR1 as SGHTA and CDR2 as FQGNSA. Trimming took 2 bases from V and 5 from J, leaving 15 bases between them. The CDR3 is 16 amino acids. The CDR3 region has the DNA TGTGCCAGCAGCTTACGCCCGGCAGGGCCAAATGAAAAACTGTTTTTT. This gives the protein CASSLRPAGPNEKLFF.

This sequence joins TRBV10-3 and TRBJ1-2; maybe TRBD1 (5 bases). CDR1 is ENHRY, CDR2 SYGVKD, per germline. The CDR3 is 14 amino acids. Trimming left V 3 bases short and J 0 bases short, with 8 bases between. The CDR3 loop is CAISDQGSNYGYTF. The CDR3 DNA reads as TGTGCCATCAGTGACCAGGGTTCTAACTATGGCTACACCTTC.

This chain connects TRBV20-1 to TRBJ2-1, with D tentatively TRBD1 (6 bases). The CDR3 contains 15 residues. V was cut by 0 bases and J by 8 bases, with 17 bases left in between. Germline V gene sequence: CDR1 DFQATT, CDR2 SNEGSKA (reference sequence). The CDR3, as DNA: TGCAGTGCTAGAGATCTGAGGGGGTCAGGCGATGAGCAGTTCTTC. It is translated as CSARDLRGSGDEQFF.

Only a few counts were recorded for this clonotype. The chain links TRBV10-3 to TRBJ2-3; D tentatively fits TRBD1 or TRBD2 (5 bases each). Deletions cut 7 bases from V and 5 bases from J, with 13 bases between. The CDR3 extends over 13 amino acids. Germline V lookup: CDR1 ENHRY, CDR2 SYGVKD. The CDR3 region has the DNA TGTGCCATCACTTGGGACCCTGGAGATACGCAGTATTTT. Amino acid sequence: CAITWDPGDTQYF.

V is TRBV7-9 and J is TRBJ2-2, with 7 positions matching TRBD2. This CDR3 contains 17 residues. Per germline, CDR1 SEHNR and CDR2 FQNEAQ (reference sequence). The V and J ends lost 1 base and 0 bases, in that order; junction bases with no gene match: 5. For the CDR3, the DNA is TGTGCCAGCAGCTTAGTATCGAGCGGGGCGAACACCGGGGAGCTGTTTTTT. It yields the protein CASSLVSSGANTGELFF.

The table lists this clonotype with a few counts. The rearrangement links TRBV7-6 to TRBJ2-5, with 7 bases fitting TRBD2. The germline V gene encodes CDR1 SGHVS and CDR2 FNYEAQ. V lost 1 base to trimming and J lost 11 bases; unmatched junction nucleotides: 13. CDR3 length equals 15 residues. CDR3: CASSLEIDRVREQYF. CDR3 DNA: TGTGCCAGCAGCTTAGAAATAGACCGGGTGCGGGAGCAGTACTTC.

CDR3 protein: CSASKERGGIETQYF. CDR3 in DNA: TGCAGTGCTAGCAAGGAGAGGGGAGGGATAGAGACCCAGTACTTC. This rearrangement joins TRBV20-1 to TRBJ2-5; 7 bases are shared with TRBD2. Looked up from germline, CDR1 is DFQATT and CDR2 is SNEGSKA (reference sequence). The CDR3 loop spans 15 amino acids. V shed 3 bases and J 4 bases; nucleotides not matched to a gene: 11.

V is TRBV5-1 and J is TRBJ1-2; D possibly corresponds to TRBD1 (6 bases). This CDR3 has 15 residues. Trimming took 0 bases from V and 8 from J, leaving 17 bases between them. Germline CDR1 SGHRS, CDR2 YFSETQ. The CDR3, as DNA: TGCGCCAGCAGCTTGGAGGCGGGGGGCGCTGGGGGCTACACCTTC. Translation gives CASSLEAGGAGGYTF.

This clonotype was recorded many times. The V call is TRBV12-3 or TRBV12-4, the J call TRBJ2-1, with a tentative D call TRBD1 (6 bases). V shed 5 bases and J shed 10 bases, with 9 bases lying between them. The length of the CDR3 is 11 residues. CDR3 loop: CASSAGTEQFF. In DNA, the CDR3 is TGTGCCAGCAGTGCCGGGACAGAGCAGTTCTTC.

This clonotype has more than one count but fewer than ten. V and J are TRBV5-1 and TRBJ2-5, with D possibly being TRBD1 (6 bases). CDR1 is SGHRS and CDR2 is YFSETQ in the germline V gene. The CDR3 contains 13 residues. Trimming pared 8 bases from V and 11 bases from J, leaving 22 bases between. The CDR3 sequence: CASRTETYNEQYF. CDR3 coding DNA: TGCGCCAGTAGGACAGAGACCTACAATGAGCAGTACTTC. Together with reference TRBV5-1 and TRBJ2-5, the CDR3 gives the full variable domain: KAGVTQTPRYLIKTRGQQVTLSCSPISGHRSVSWYQQTPGQGLQFLFEYFSETQRNKGNFPGRFSGRQFSNSRSEMNVSTLELGDSALYLCASRTETYNEQYFGPGTRLLVL.

J is TRBJ2-1 and V is TRBV10-3, with 8 bases identical to TRBD2. V shed 8 bases, J shed 5 bases, and the junction held 11 bases outside the gene matches. The CDR3 has 15 amino acids. Germline loops: CDR1 ENHRY, CDR2 SYGVKD. CDR3 sequence: CAISDGGATNNEQFF. CDR3 DNA: TGTGCCATCTCTGACGGGGGGGCCACCAACAATGAGCAGTTCTTC.

This clonotype was detected ten times or more. The chain recombines TRBV6-2 or TRBV6-3 with TRBJ2-6; D not certain. Germline CDR1 reads MNHEY; CDR2 reads SVGEGT. V lost 6 bases to trimming and J lost 1 base, with 10 bases between them. This CDR3 is built from 15 residues. DNA for the CDR3: TGTGCCAGCAGCCTTCTGAGATCTGGGGCCAACGTCCTGACTTTC. Residues: CASSLLRSGANVLTF.

V usage is TRBV12-5 and J usage is TRBJ2-1, with D hard to call. CDR1 and CDR2 from the germline V gene are LGHNT and FRNRAP. Deletions cut 1 base from V and 10 bases from J, with 5 bases between. CDR3 length: 11 residues. In DNA, the CDR3 is TGTGCTAGTGGTTTGGAGGGAGAGCAGTTCTTC. This encodes CASGLEGEQFF.

The chain carries TRBV7-2 and TRBJ2-3; tentative D call: TRBD1 (5 bases). CDR1 and CDR2 from the germline V gene are SGHTA and FQGNSA. Trimming removed 1 base from V and 7 bases from J, with 15 bases in between. The CDR3 contains 15 residues. The CDR3 is CASSLGTTEFYTQYF. Here the CDR3 DNA reads TGTGCCAGCAGCTTAGGGACAACTGAATTTTATACGCAGTATTTT.

The J gene is TRBJ2-1, the V gene TRBV5-1; 7 bases are shared with TRBD1. V was clipped by 4 bases and J by 9 bases; unmatched bases: 22. Germline-derived CDR1 and CDR2 are SGHRS and YFSETQ. The CDR3 consists of 18 residues. CDR3: CASSTKGARALRVFEQFF. DNA for the CDR3: TGCGCCAGCAGCACCAAGGGGGCGCGGGCCCTAAGGGTGTTTGAGCAGTTCTTC.

The genes are TRBV24-1 and TRBJ2-1; D call uncertain. The V gene lost 5 bases and the J gene lost 2 bases, with 15 bases spanning the gap. Germline CDR1 KGHDR, CDR2 SFDVKD. This CDR3 is built from 16 residues. In nucleotides, the CDR3 is TGTGCCACCAGTGGCAACAGTAGAGGCCCCTACAATGAGCAGTTCTTC. It yields the protein CATSGNSRGPYNEQFF.

This clonotype has a handful of counts. The chain is built from TRBV13 and TRBJ2-7; D remains unclear. Trimming removed 1 base from V and 5 bases from J, with 12 bases in between. Germline loops: CDR1 PRHDT, CDR2 FYEKMQ (reference sequence). The CDR3 loop spans 14 amino acids. The CDR3 here is CASSLVGPRHEQYF. CDR3 sequence (DNA): TGTGCCAGCAGCTTAGTTGGGCCGAGACACGAGCAGTACTTC.

This clonotype was detected a few times. The V call is TRBV12-3 or TRBV12-4, the J call TRBJ2-1; perhaps TRBD1 as D (6 bases). This CDR3 region has 13 residues. V shed 6 bases and J shed 10 bases, with 16 bases lying between them. The CDR3, as DNA: TGTGCCAGCAGCAGACAGGTGTCCAACGAGCAGTTCTTC. Protein sequence: CASSRQVSNEQFF.

This clonotype was recorded a few times. The rearrangement joins TRBV7-2 to TRBJ2-7; 13 nucleotides match TRBD2. Trimming removed 5 bases from V and 3 bases from J; junction bases left unmatched: 4. This CDR3 is built from 15 residues. Germline V gene sequence: CDR1 SGHTA, CDR2 FQGNSA. The CDR3 region has the DNA TGTGCCAGCAGCCGGACTAGCGGGAGTGTCTACGAGCAGTACTTC. Translated, it gives CASSRTSGSVYEQYF.